This passage covers 5 T cell receptor beta chains from one sample sequenced in a study of blood T cell repertoires in COVID-19. Here immunoSEQ multiplex PCR was the method, and the copy in TCRdb shows in-frame clones only, minus some. The top ten clones hold roughly 2.5% of a sample with 140,000 or so clones, around 84% of them seen once. The sequenced sample was peripheral blood. Receptor source: a human donor with acute or convalescent COVID-19. The donor label of this sample is uncertain.

The V and J genes are TRBV6-5 and TRBJ1-1; D gene uncertain. CDR3 size: 13 residues. The V end was cut by 2 bases, the J end by 5 bases, with 9 bases between. Germline CDR1 and CDR2: MNHEY and SVGAGI. The CDR3 nucleotides read TGTGCCAGCAGTTACCGGATGACTACTGAAGCTTTCTTT. Residues: CASSYRMTTEAFF.

The J gene is TRBJ2-3, the V gene TRBV7-3; D is unclear. Germline assignment: CDR1 SGHTA and CDR2 FQGTGA. The CDR3 contains 15 residues. The V end lost 5 bases, the J end lost 2 bases, and 14 bases lay between the germline ends. The chain's CDR3 is CASSQTLVHTDTQYF. The CDR3, as DNA: TGTGCCAGCAGCCAGACATTAGTACACACAGATACGCAGTATTTT.

The rearrangement joins TRBV3-1 (or the pseudogene TRBV3-2) to TRBJ1-2; TRBD1 matches at 8 bases. V was pared by 1 base and J by 6 bases, with 4 bases of the junction left unmatched. The CDR3 runs 14 residues. The germline gives CDR1 LGHDT, CDR2 YNNKEL (reference sequence). Here the CDR3 reads CASSQVEDRDGYTF. In nucleotides, the CDR3 is TGTGCCAGCAGCCAAGTAGAGGACAGGGATGGCTACACCTTC.

The table lists this clone with a count of one. The rearrangement joins TRBV7-3 to TRBJ1-1; 7 bases match TRBD1. Germline CDR1 and CDR2: SGHTA and FQGTGA. V was clipped by 5 bases and J by 1 base; unmatched bases: 7. The CDR3 extends over 15 amino acids. The CDR3 protein is CASSTTGTANTEAFF. CDR3 DNA: TGTGCCAGCAGCACGACAGGGACAGCGAACACTGAAGCTTTCTTT.

V gene TRBV4-1 combines with J gene TRBJ2-3, with D possibly TRBD2 on 6 matching bases. From germline, CDR1 is MGHRA and CDR2 YSYEKL. Trimming took 5 bases from V and 0 from J, leaving 9 bases between them. CDR3 size: 14 residues. The CDR3 DNA sequence: TGCGCCAGCAGCTATAGCGGTAGCACAGATACGCAGTATTTT. It specifies CASSYSGSTDTQYF.